Sequencing of this T cell receptor (beta chain) was carried out in a study of T cells in Graves' hyperthyroidism and ophthalmopathy. Exclusion of a patient resulted from uncontrolled infection, other autoimmune disease, pregnancy or lactation. Study conclusions and caveats: For ophthalmopathy, model prediction preceded onset by a median roughly 6.3 months.

The V gene's germline CDR1 is ENHRY and CDR2 SYGVKD. The V gene lost 3 bases and the J gene lost 8 bases, with 13 bases spanning the gap. The CDR3 consists of 13 residues. About this clonotype: As yet, its antigen is unknown.

Amplification of TCR beta CDR3 regions used RNA as the template. RT-PCR in the first round (using the HTBI primer set) targeted the TCR CDR3. Using its own MiXCR run on the multiplex PCR reads, TCRdb lists one record per CDR3 protein. This sample has 450,000 to 700,000 distinct CDR3 sequences; around 45% occur once, and the top ten carry approximately 8.4%. Specimen: peripheral blood or thyroid tissue (not recorded which). The source of this sequence is a young woman with Graves' hyperthyroidism. The V gene is TRBV10-3, the J gene TRBJ1-2; D uncertain. For the CDR3, the DNA is TGTGCCATCAGTGAACCAGCGGTGGAAGGCTACACCTTC. It is translated as CAISEPAVEGYTF.